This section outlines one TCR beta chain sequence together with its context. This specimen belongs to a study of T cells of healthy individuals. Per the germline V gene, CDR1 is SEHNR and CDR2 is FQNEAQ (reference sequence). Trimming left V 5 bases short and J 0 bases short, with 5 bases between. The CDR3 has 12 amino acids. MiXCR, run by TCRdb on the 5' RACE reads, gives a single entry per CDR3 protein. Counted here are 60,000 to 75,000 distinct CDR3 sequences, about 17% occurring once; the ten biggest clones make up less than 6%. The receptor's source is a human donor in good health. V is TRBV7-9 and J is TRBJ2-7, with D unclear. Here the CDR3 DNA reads TGTGCCAGCAGCGAAAACTCCTACGAGCAGTACTTC. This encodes CASSENSYEQYF.